In its sample, the clone carrying this T cell receptor (beta chain) was seen a few times. This sample stems from a study of blood T cells in healthy people across ages. The use of a sample-barcoded 5' primer and a J-beta primer mix characterized a second PCR of about 7 to 12 cycles. TCRdb reprocessed the 5' RACE reads with MiXCR, giving one entry per CDR3 protein. The sample includes 700,000 or so distinct CDR3 sequences, approximately 22% of them seen just once. The authors drew about 9.9 milliliters of peripheral blood from each donor. The CDR3 runs to 15 residues. Sequencing was done on a sample of blood. This clonotype was obtained from a man aged 70 or older in good health. This chain links TRBV21-1 with TRBJ1-4. TRBV21-1 is flagged as a pseudogene. As DNA, the CDR3 is TGTGCCAGCAGCAAAAATCAGACGGTAAATGAAAAACTGTTTTTT. Its translation is CASSKNQTVNEKLFF.